This TCR beta chain was recovered during a study of blood T cell repertoires in COVID-19. The V end was cut by 6 bases, the J end by 6 bases, with 14 bases between. Germline-derived CDR1 and CDR2 are LNHDA and SQIVND (reference sequence). This CDR3 comprises 14 residues. Source study methods: Using reference gene primer amplification, nucleated cell counts were estimated. TCRdb keeps only in-frame clones here, not all; method: immunoSEQ multiplex PCR. That table supplies the V and J calls and clone size; D and trimming were determined from the DNA. The table shows approximately 70,000 clones, with around 80% occurring only once.

The TCR sequence derives from an elderly man with active or convalescent COVID-19. Material: peripheral blood. V gene TRBV19 combines with J gene TRBJ1-4; TRBD1 might be the D (6 bases). CDR3 sequence (DNA): TGTGCCAGTAGATCCGGGGGGGGCTATGAAAAACTGTTTTTT. Its protein is CASRSGGGYEKLFF.